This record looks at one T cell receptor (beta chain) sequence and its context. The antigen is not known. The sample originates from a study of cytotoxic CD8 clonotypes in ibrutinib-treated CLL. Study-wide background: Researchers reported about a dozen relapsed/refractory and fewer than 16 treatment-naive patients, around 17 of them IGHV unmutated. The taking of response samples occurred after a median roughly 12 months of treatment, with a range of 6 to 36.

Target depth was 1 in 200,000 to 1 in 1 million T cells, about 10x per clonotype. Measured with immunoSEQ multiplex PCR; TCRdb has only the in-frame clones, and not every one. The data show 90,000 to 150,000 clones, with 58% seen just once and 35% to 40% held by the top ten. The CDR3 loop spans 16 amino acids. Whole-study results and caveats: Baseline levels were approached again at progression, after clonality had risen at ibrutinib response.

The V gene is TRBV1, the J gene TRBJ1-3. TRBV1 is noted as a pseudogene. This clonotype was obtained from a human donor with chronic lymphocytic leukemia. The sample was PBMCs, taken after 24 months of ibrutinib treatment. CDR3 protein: CTLLEGVYPSGNTIYF. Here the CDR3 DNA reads TGCACCCTTCTCGAGGGAGTCTACCCCTCTGGAAACACCATATATTTT.